Described below is a single TCR beta chain sequence and its context. This entry belongs to a study of OX40 agonist ivuxolimab in advanced cancers. Germline CDR1 is SGHAT and CDR2 is FQNNGV. V gave up 5 bases and J gave up 2 bases; unmatched junction bases: 3. The CDR3 has 13 residues. Produced via immunoSEQ multiplex PCR; TCRdb's table is partial and in-frame only. This sample has over 40,000 clones, with roughly 86% found just once. The clonotype comes from an adult with an advanced solid tumor such as melanoma, head and neck, liver or kidney cancer. The genes are TRBV11-2 and TRBJ2-7, with 7 positions matching TRBD1. Sequenced material: CD4+ or CD8+ T cells sorted from blood, taken in a trial of the OX40 agonist ivuxolimab. The CDR3: CASSTDRAYEQYF. CDR3 DNA sequence: TGTGCCAGCAGCACCGACAGGGCCTACGAGCAGTACTTC.